Below, 26 T cell receptor beta chains from the same sample are listed, as sequenced in a study of CD8+ T cells in alopecia areata. Stated treatment: oral pan-JAK inhibitor, 5-10 mg twice daily. Extracted from the samples, RNA was reverse transcribed into cDNA to serve as the sequencing template. Assay: immunoSEQ multiplex PCR; the TCRdb copy retains only in-frame clones and omits some. The repertoire consists of fewer than 150,000 clones, with roughly three fifths occurring once and the leading ten covering roughly 3.5%. This material consisted of CD4+ T cells sorted from blood, taken at week 24, from a patient treated with tofacitinib. The receptors derive from a human donor with alopecia areata.

This clone was detected a few times. The chain recombines TRBV28 with TRBJ1-3; D is possibly TRBD1 (6 bases). Between the trimmed V and J ends, which lost 5 bases and 0 bases, there was a span of 17 bases. The CDR3 loop spans 17 amino acids. From germline, CDR1 is MDHEN and CDR2 SYDVKM. The chain's CDR3 is CASSPPTGTYSGNTIYF. The CDR3 coding sequence is TGTGCCAGCAGTCCTCCAACAGGGACCTACTCTGGAAACACCATATATTTT.

The chain links TRBV18 to TRBJ1-2; no firm D call. Trimming cost V 2 bases and J 6 bases, with 16 bases left between them. This CDR3 contains 15 residues. The V gene's germline CDR1 is KGHSH and CDR2 LQKENI. As DNA, the CDR3 is TGTGCCAGCTCACCATCGGACGCCAATACCCATGGCTACACCTTC. Its translation: CASSPSDANTHGYTF.

The genes are TRBV30 and TRBJ2-5; D is ambiguous. The CDR3 spans 11 residues. V lost 5 bases and J lost 7, with 11 bases in between. Germline V gives CDR1 GTSNPN, CDR2 SVGIG (reference sequence). CDR3 nucleotides: TGTGCCTGGGGCCAACACAGGACCCAGTACTTC. This gives the protein CAWGQHRTQYF.

This clone was counted only a few times. The chain employs TRBV5-5 and TRBJ2-6; the D is unclear. Germline assignment: CDR1 SGHKS and CDR2 YYEKEE (reference sequence). V was cut by 3 bases and J by 0 bases, with 10 bases left in between. This CDR3 contains 16 residues. DNA for the CDR3: TGTGCCAGCAGCTACGAAGCAGGCTCTGGGGCCAACGTCCTGACTTTC. Translated: CASSYEAGSGANVLTF. The entire variable domain, with the rest obtained from reference TRBV5-5 and TRBJ2-6, is as follows: DAGVTQSPTHLIKTRGQQVTLRCSPISGHKSVSWYQQVLGQGPQFIFQYYEKEERGRGNFPDRFSARQFPNYSSELNVNALLLGDSALYLCASSYEAGSGANVLTFGAGSRLTVL.

V and J are TRBV5-6 and TRBJ1-1, with a possible D match to TRBD1 (5 bases). V gave up 0 bases and J gave up 0 bases, with 12 bases separating them. The germline CDR1 and CDR2 sequences are SGHDT and YYEEEE. The CDR3 is 16 amino acids. The DNA for the CDR3 is TGTGCCAGCAGCTTGGATTCGGGGCATATGAACACTGAAGCTTTCTTT. Amino acids: CASSLDSGHMNTEAFF.

V and J are TRBV28 and TRBJ2-3; D unclear. Trimming stripped 6 bases from V and 5 bases from J, with 18 bases between. CDR3 size: 15 residues. Germline lookup yields CDR1 MDHEN and CDR2 SYDVKM. CDR3 loop: CASSLSPSRRDTQYF. CDR3 DNA sequence: TGTGCCAGCAGCCTCTCACCCAGCCGGAGAGATACGCAGTATTTT.

This chain links TRBV5-1 with TRBJ1-2; D may be TRBD1 (5 bases). Trimming took off 4 bases at V and 4 bases at J, with 14 bases between the two ends. CDR3 size: 14 residues. From germline, CDR1 is SGHRS and CDR2 YFSETQ. CDR3 sequence: CASSPSGDAYGYTF. CDR3 nucleotide sequence: TGCGCCAGCAGCCCCTCGGGGGATGCCTATGGCTACACCTTC.

The chain recombines TRBV10-3 with TRBJ2-3; possibly TRBD2 for D (6 bases). The germline V gene encodes CDR1 ENHRY and CDR2 SYGVKD. There are 14 residues in the CDR3. V lost 3 bases to trimming and J lost 4 bases, with 11 bases between them. Written as DNA, the CDR3 is TGTGCCATCAGTGACGGGAGATCGGCAGATACGCAGTATTTT. It encodes CAISDGRSADTQYF.

The chain has TRBV6-5 and TRBJ1-1; the match to TRBD1 covers 8 bases. Looked up from germline, CDR1 is MNHEY and CDR2 is SVGAGI. The CDR3 totals 13 residues. J lost 7 bases, V lost 6 bases, and 7 bases had no gene match. This chain's CDR3 is CASRDTGGIEAFF. For the CDR3, the DNA is TGTGCCAGCAGAGATACAGGGGGGATTGAAGCTTTCTTT.

This clone was seen more than once but under ten times. J is TRBJ1-2 and V is TRBV29-1, with 9 bases that match TRBD1. CDR1 and CDR2 (germline): SQVTM, ANQGSEA. The CDR3 contains 12 residues. CDR3 amino acids: CLVWTGEGGYTF. In nucleotides, the CDR3 is TGCCTAGTTTGGACAGGGGAAGGCGGCTACACCTTC.

This chain's CDR3 is CSALASYTDTQYF. DNA for the CDR3: TGCAGCGCCTTGGCATCATACACAGATACGCAGTATTTT. The chain uses TRBV29-1 and TRBJ2-3; D not certain. Trimming took off 7 bases at V and 2 bases at J, with 13 bases between the two ends. CDR1 and CDR2 (germline): SQVTM, ANQGSEA. CDR3 size: 13 residues.

Written as DNA, the CDR3 is TGTGCCAGCAGCCGTAAGACAGGGGGAAATTCACCCCTCCACTTT. It yields the protein CASSRKTGGNSPLHF. The V and J genes are TRBV5-6 and TRBJ1-6, with 9 bases fitting TRBD1. The CDR3 extends over 15 amino acids. Per germline, CDR1 SGHDT and CDR2 YYEEEE. With 4 bases clipped from V and 7 bases from J, the junction kept 6 bases outside the gene matches.

The genes are TRBV29-1 and TRBJ1-2; D not resolved. Germline CDR1 is SQVTM and CDR2 is ANQGSEA. V lost 1 base and J 4 bases, leaving 4 bases between the germline ends. This CDR3 comprises 11 residues. The CDR3 loop is CSVEGTYGYTF. CDR3 in DNA: TGCAGCGTTGAAGGAACCTATGGCTACACCTTC.

This clone was detected a few times. The chain joins TRBV19 to TRBJ1-1; D is unresolved. The CDR3 is made up of 13 amino acids. Germline CDR1 is LNHDA and CDR2 is SQIVND (reference sequence). Trimming removed 5 bases from V and 4 bases from J, with 11 bases in between. The CDR3 region has the DNA TGTGCCAGTAGTGTCGGACGGGGCACTGAAGCTTTCTTT. It translates to CASSVGRGTEAFF.

The DNA of the CDR3 is TGCGCCAGCAGCGTCGGTTCAGCAGAAGAGACCCAGTACTTC. Translation gives CASSVGSAEETQYF. The J gene is TRBJ2-5, the V gene TRBV5-1; D is unclear. V was shortened by 4 bases and J by 3 bases, with 13 bases between the two germline ends. This CDR3 spans 14 amino acids. Germline CDR1 SGHRS, CDR2 YFSETQ.

The chain joins TRBV9 to TRBJ2-5; D is uncertain. V was trimmed by 10 bases and J by 5 bases, leaving 12 bases between them. The CDR3 consists of 11 residues. Germline V gives CDR1 SGDLS, CDR2 YYNGEE. CDR3: CASGNRETQYF. The DNA of the CDR3 is TGTGCCTCTGGGAATCGGGAGACCCAGTACTTC.

This clone has more than one count but fewer than ten. This chain connects TRBV27 to TRBJ2-7; perhaps TRBD2 as D (5 bases). CDR3 size: 13 residues. Trimming left V 4 bases short and J 3 bases short, with 10 bases between. CDR1 and CDR2 (germline): MNHEY, SMNVEV (reference sequence). For the CDR3, the DNA is TGTGCCAGCAGTTGGACGGAGGACTACGAGCAGTACTTC. Translated: CASSWTEDYEQYF.

Here the CDR3 reads CASSFRLAGGYADTQYF. The CDR3 coding sequence is TGTGCCAGCAGCTTCAGACTAGCGGGGGGCTACGCAGATACGCAGTATTTT. The gene calls are TRBV5-4 and TRBJ2-3; 13 positions agree with TRBD2. Germline V gene sequence: CDR1 SGHNT, CDR2 YYREEE (reference sequence). There are 17 residues in the CDR3. Losses at the gene ends were 2 bases for V and 4 bases for J; bases not matched to a gene: 7.

The rearrangement links TRBV20-1 to TRBJ2-5; possible D gene TRBD2, 6 bases. The CDR3 length is 11 residues. The germline V gene has CDR1 DFQATT and CDR2 SNEGSKA (reference sequence). The V gene lost 4 bases and the J gene lost 5 bases, with 8 bases spanning the gap. This CDR3 reads CSATGEETQYF. In DNA, the CDR3 is TGCAGTGCTACGGGGGAGGAGACCCAGTACTTC.

The chain uses TRBV7-2 and TRBJ2-5, with D perhaps matching TRBD1 (5 bases). This CDR3 is built from 13 residues. Germline V gives CDR1 SGHTA, CDR2 FQGNSA. Trimming left V 10 bases short and J 4 bases short, with 16 bases between. The CDR3 loop reads CAISQGIRETQYF. CDR3 bases: TGTGCCATCTCTCAGGGCATCCGAGAGACCCAGTACTTC.

This chain joins TRBV2 and TRBJ2-4; the D gene is possibly TRBD1 (6 bases). The V gene's germline CDR1 is SNHLY and CDR2 FYNNEI. V lost 6 bases and J lost 3, with 12 bases in between. The CDR3 covers 14 residues. In DNA, the CDR3 is TGTGCCAGCAGGGGGGCCTGGGACAAAAACATTCAGTACTTC. Protein sequence: CASRGAWDKNIQYF.

The chain links TRBV15 to TRBJ1-2; D remains ambiguous. The CDR3 spans 13 residues. V gave up 0 bases and J gave up 4 bases, with 6 bases separating them. CDR1 is LNHNV, CDR2 YYDKDF, per germline (reference sequence). The CDR3 loop reads CATSRDLSYGYTF. CDR3 sequence (DNA): TGTGCCACCAGCAGAGATTTGTCCTATGGCTACACCTTC.

The chain is built from TRBV5-6 and TRBJ2-1; 7 bases are a match to TRBD1. There are 13 residues in the CDR3. Looked up from germline, CDR1 is SGHDT and CDR2 is YYEEEE. J gave up 6 bases and V 5 bases, and 5 bases lay outside the gene matches. DNA for the CDR3: TGTGCCAGCAGAAGGGACAGCAGCAATGAGCAGTTCTTC. The encoded protein is CASRRDSSNEQFF.

The V gene is TRBV7-9, the J gene TRBJ2-1; 9 bases match TRBD2. With V trimmed by 5 bases and J by 0 bases, 8 bases remained unmatched. Germline V gene lookup returns CDR1 SEHNR and CDR2 FQNEAQ (reference sequence). The CDR3 runs 17 residues. The CDR3 reads CASSNTMGLASYNEQFF. In nucleotides, the CDR3 is TGTGCCAGCAGCAATACGATGGGACTAGCCTCCTACAATGAGCAGTTCTTC.

This clone came up a few times. Additional DNA sequences in this sample encode the identical CDR3. This chain joins TRBV30 and TRBJ1-3, with D hard to call. The CDR3 totals 11 residues. In germline, CDR1 is GTSNPN, CDR2 SVGIG (reference sequence). Trimming shortened V by 3 bases and J by 3 bases, and 3 bases separated the two germline ends. The CDR3 here is CAWSVGNTIYF. CDR3 in DNA: TGTGCCTGGAGCGTTGGAAACACCATATATTTT.

J is TRBJ2-2 and V is TRBV7-9; D unclear. The CDR3 sequence is 16 residues long. Germline V gene lookup returns CDR1 SEHNR and CDR2 FQNEAQ (reference sequence). The germline V and J ends were trimmed by 4 bases and 1 base, with 13 bases remaining between them. This chain's CDR3 is CASSSTGPLNTGELFF. The CDR3 bases are TGTGCCAGCAGCTCCACCGGGCCCTTGAACACCGGGGAGCTGTTTTTT.